This entry concerns a single T cell receptor beta chain. The sample originates from a study of shared clonotypes between healthy human individuals. Assay used: immunoSEQ multiplex PCR; TCRdb lists only in-frame clones, some missing. The sample holds a few million clones, over 90% seen once. V lost 4 bases to trimming and J lost 1 base; unmatched junction nucleotides: 16. This CDR3 has 21 residues. CDR1 and CDR2 (germline): SGHDN, FVKESK. The clonotype originates from a man younger than 35 in good health. Some clones in this sample may be carry-over from other donors' samples. J is TRBJ2-3 and V is TRBV14; 14 bases line up with TRBD2. The sequenced material came from naive CD4+ T cells from PBMCs. Subset denoted: CD45RA+ positively selected. The CDR3 nucleotides read TGTGCCAGCAGCCCCAGGGGCAGGACGGGACTAGCGGGAGAAGGCACAGATACGCAGTATTTT. The encoded protein is CASSPRGRTGLAGEGTDTQYF.